The rows below give T cell receptor beta chains drawn from one sample of a study of cytomegalovirus exposure and HLA in healthy donors. Some clones are missing from TCRdb's copy, which holds only in-frame ones; the method was immunoSEQ multiplex PCR. The sample consists of 150,000 to 200,000 clones, 78% of them appearing once. Sequencing used PBMCs. These receptors were taken from a woman in her twenties or thirties in good health and CMV-seropositive. Each CDR3 is given with its conserved first and last residue. D genes are given only for firm matches. Only part of the rows carry a size: once, few, many, or a class if the clone is expanded.

abundance,d_gene,j_gene,v_gene,CDR3nt,CDR3aa
few,TRBD1,TRBJ1-4,TRBV7-9,TGTGCCAGCAGCCTGGGACAGGGAAACGAAAAACTGTTTTTT,CASSLGQGNEKLFF
-,-,TRBJ1-5,TRBV4-1,TGCGCCAGCAGCCAAGTCGCAGGGATCAATCAGCCCCAGCATTTT,CASSQVAGINQPQHF
-,TRBD2,TRBJ2-5,TRBV6-5,TGTGCCAGCAGTTCTCGGACTAGGAGCGAGACCCAGTACTTC,CASSSRTRSETQYF
-,TRBD1,TRBJ1-1,TRBV19,TGTGCCAGCGCAGGGGGCCAGGGTGTGGCTTTCTTT,CASAGGQGVAFF
-,-,TRBJ2-1,TRBV5-1,TGCGCCAGCAGCTTGGCGACTTCCCATGAGCAGTTCTTC,CASSLATSHEQFF
-,TRBD1,TRBJ1-3,TRBV11-2,TGTGCCAGCAGCTTAGAGGGGACAGTCTCTGGAAACACCATATATTTT,CASSLEGTVSGNTIYF
few,TRBD1,TRBJ1-1,TRBV5-1,TGCGCCAGCAGCTTACAACCTGAAAGGGGGCGGGACACTGAAGCTTTCTTT,CASSLQPERGRDTEAFF
-,TRBD2,TRBJ2-7,TRBV7-8,TGTGCCAGCAGCCCAATCCTAGCGGGATCATCCTACGAGCAGTACTTC,CASSPILAGSSYEQYF
-,-,TRBJ1-2,TRBV18,TGTGCCAGCTCACGAATAACAGGGAACGGCTACACCTTC,CASSRITGNGYTF
-,TRBD2,TRBJ2-1,TRBV7-9,TGTGCCAGCAGCTTGGGGGAAACTAGCGGACCATACAATGAGCAGTTCTTC,CASSLGETSGPYNEQFF